The text below deals with one T cell receptor beta chain. Its specificity is unknown. The data derive from a study of cytomegalovirus exposure and HLA in healthy donors. Primers included in the PCR were 60 Vbeta and 13 Jbeta primers. Generated by immunoSEQ multiplex PCR, the TCRdb table keeps only in-frame clones and is missing some. The sample lists about 100,000 clones; around 77% were seen once. Study outcomes and limitations: A later look showed TCR association rates differing by HLA locus, highest for DRB1 and lowest for HLA-C. Later analysis indicated greater clonal expansion among HLA-associated TCR beta chains than among equally common other chains. According to a later analysis, donors in an Asian-associated ancestry cluster reportedly had fewer N-insertions than the approximately 730-donor mean.

CDR1 and CDR2 from the germline V gene are MDHEN and SYDVKM. This CDR3 has 18 amino acids. Trimming took 4 bases from V and 3 from J; bases not matched to a gene: 6. The sequencing sample was made of PBMCs. The chain is built from TRBV28 and TRBJ2-4; 16 nucleotides align to TRBD2. The source of this sequence is a male donor in good health and CMV-seronegative. The DNA of the CDR3 is TGTGCCAGCAGTTCGGGGACTAGCGGGAGGGTGGGCAAAAACATTCAGTACTTC. It is translated as CASSSGTSGRVGKNIQYF.